Following are 21 T cell receptor beta chains from one sample sequenced in a study of T cells in Graves' hyperthyroidism and ophthalmopathy. Amplified TCR beta CDR3 regions came from RNA transcripts. TCR CDR3 underwent first-round RT-PCR with the HTBI primer set. MiXCR was run by TCRdb on the multiplex PCR reads, yielding one entry per CDR3 protein. The table lists 600,000 or so distinct CDR3 sequences, 14% of them singletons. The sample consisted of blood. All receptors derive from a woman under 30 with Graves' ophthalmopathy.

This clonotype showed up many times. One end of the junction does not line up with germline, which may come from a read error. V gene TRBV28 combines with J gene TRBJ1-1; D uncertain. The germline V gene encodes CDR1 MDHEN and CDR2 SYDVKM. There are 12 residues in the CDR3. This chain's CDR3 is CASSLWATEAFF. The CDR3 DNA sequence: TGTGCCAGCAGTCTATGGGCTACTGAAGCTTTCTTT. Filled out from reference TRBV28 and TRBJ1-1, the complete variable domain reads DVKVTQSSRYLVKRTGEKVFLECVQDMDHENMFWYRQDPGLGLRLIYFSYDVKMKEKGDIPEGYSVSREKKERFSLILESASTNQTSMYLCASSLWATEAFFGQGTRLTVV.

This clonotype appeared a few times. The V and J genes are TRBV3-1 and TRBJ2-1; TRBD1 aligns across 10 bases. Germline CDR1 is LGHDT and CDR2 is YNNKEL (reference sequence). Trimming took 4 bases from V and 9 from J; bases not matched to a gene: 6. CDR3 size: 14 residues. The DNA for the CDR3 is TGTGCCAGCAGCCCTGGATGGGACAGGGGTGAGCAGTTCTTC. This codes for CASSPGWDRGEQFF.

The sample holds many counts of this clonotype. The J gene is TRBJ2-7, the V gene TRBV7-2, with a possible D match to TRBD1 (6 bases). The CDR3 runs 15 residues. The V end lost 1 base, the J end lost 2 bases, and 12 bases lay between the germline ends. Per germline, CDR1 SGHTA and CDR2 FQGNSA. The CDR3 region has the DNA TGTGCCAGCAGCTTAGGAGGGGGTCCTCCCTACGAGCAGTACTTC. This gives the protein CASSLGGGPPYEQYF.

This clonotype showed up many times. The rearrangement uses TRBV6-2 or TRBV6-3 and TRBJ2-1, with D possibly matching TRBD2 (5 bases). Germline CDR1 and CDR2: MNHEY and SVGEGT. V was trimmed by 0 bases and J by 0 bases, leaving 18 bases between them. The CDR3 contains 19 residues. CDR3 sequence: CASSYSIISGAPSYNEQFF. CDR3 coding DNA: TGTGCCAGCAGTTACTCGATTATAAGCGGAGCACCCTCCTACAATGAGCAGTTCTTC.

V usage is TRBV9 and J usage is TRBJ2-3, with 7 bases that match TRBD1. Looked up from germline, CDR1 is SGDLS and CDR2 is YYNGEE. This CDR3 spans 15 amino acids. After removal of 3 bases from V and 11 bases from J, the junction contained 15 bases not matched to a gene. CDR3 residues: CASSESGTDTDMQYF. CDR3 in DNA: TGTGCCAGCAGCGAGTCCGGGACAGATACCGACATGCAGTATTTT.

This clonotype was detected a few times. The chain joins TRBV6-5 to TRBJ1-2; no reliable D call. CDR3 length: 13 amino acids. Germline CDR1 is MNHEY and CDR2 is SVGAGI. Trimming removed 1 base from V and 8 bases from J, with 11 bases in between. DNA for the CDR3: TGTGCCAGCAGTTACTTGGCCAATTCCGGCTACACCTTC. It codes for CASSYLANSGYTF.

In its sample, this clonotype was seen many times. The genes are TRBV12-3 or TRBV12-4 and TRBJ2-4, with 9 bases matching TRBD1. V lost 6 bases to trimming and J lost 3 bases; unmatched junction nucleotides: 9. The CDR3 is made up of 16 amino acids. The CDR3 bases are TGTGCCAGCAGCAAACGACAGGGGGGGGACAAAAACATTCAGTACTTC. This translates into CASSKRQGGDKNIQYF.

This clonotype was seen ten or more times. The chain carries TRBV6-2 or TRBV6-3 and TRBJ2-5, with no clear D. Germline lookup yields CDR1 MNHEY and CDR2 SVGEGT. The V end was cut by 10 bases, the J end by 2 bases, with 11 bases between. The CDR3 is 12 amino acids. CDR3 sequence: CATRIKQETQYF. The CDR3 region has the DNA TGTGCCACACGGATCAAACAAGAGACCCAGTACTTC.

This clonotype has at least ten counts. The chain has TRBV30 and TRBJ2-1, with 7 bases aligning to TRBD2. Germline values: CDR1 GTSNPN, CDR2 SVGIG (reference sequence). V was clipped by 3 bases and J by 8 bases; unmatched bases: 4. This CDR3 has 12 residues. The CDR3 coding sequence is TGTGCCTGGAGCCGACTAGCTGATGAGCAGTTCTTC. Translation: CAWSRLADEQFF.

This clonotype was counted at least ten times. This chain uses TRBV20-1 with TRBJ1-4, with TRBD1 matching 10 bases. Germline V gene sequence: CDR1 DFQATT, CDR2 SNEGSKA (reference sequence). The CDR3 sequence is 13 residues long. The V segment lost 8 bases and the J segment 7 bases; nucleotides outside the gene matches: 7. CDR3 nucleotides: TGCAGTTCCCCTGGGACAGGGGTTGAAAAACTGTTTTTT. Its protein product is CSSPGTGVEKLFF.

This clonotype has only a few counts. The chain is built from TRBV7-6 and TRBJ2-7; 8 bases line up with TRBD2. The CDR3 covers 13 residues. CDR1 and CDR2 from the germline V gene are SGHVS and FNYEAQ. Unmatched junction bases numbered 4, after V lost 4 bases and J lost 5 bases. As DNA, the CDR3 is TGTGCCAGCAGCTCAGCGGGAGTGAACGAGCAGTACTTC. Translated, it gives CASSSAGVNEQYF.

This clonotype was observed many times. The chain is built from TRBV6-2 or TRBV6-3 and TRBJ2-1; 8 bases map to TRBD1. J gave up 4 bases and V 5 bases, and 13 bases lay outside the gene matches. CDR1 and CDR2 (germline): MNHEY, SVGEGT. This CDR3 is 17 amino acids long. DNA for the CDR3: TGTGCCAGCAGTCCACACACCGGACAGGGCCGATACAATGAGCAGTTCTTC. Translated: CASSPHTGQGRYNEQFF.

Ten or more counts support this clonotype. V and J are TRBV20-1 and TRBJ2-1; no clear D gene. V was shortened by 0 bases and J by 0 bases, with 15 bases between the two germline ends. There are 17 residues in the CDR3. Germline V lookup: CDR1 DFQATT, CDR2 SNEGSKA (reference sequence). This CDR3 is CSARDRTRMSSYNEQFF. CDR3 DNA sequence: TGCAGTGCTAGAGATAGGACCAGAATGTCCTCCTACAATGAGCAGTTCTTC.

This clonotype was observed many times. The rearrangement links TRBV18 to TRBJ2-7, with 8 bases matching TRBD1. CDR1 is KGHSH and CDR2 is LQKENI in the germline V gene. V was pared by 5 bases and J by 6 bases, with 9 bases of the junction left unmatched. This CDR3 is built from 14 residues. CDR3 DNA sequence: TGTGCCAGCTCAGAGCCAGGGGGCTTGCGCGAGCAGTACTTC. This sequence encodes CASSEPGGLREQYF. Supplemented by reference TRBV18 and TRBJ2-7, the full variable domain reads NAGVMQNPRHLVRRRGQEARLRCSPMKGHSHVYWYRQLPEEGLKFMVYLQKENIIDESGMPKERFSAEFPKEGPSILRIQQVVRGDSAAYFCASSEPGGLREQYFGPGTRLTVT.

This clonotype was seen a handful of times. This chain links TRBV20-1 with TRBJ2-1, with 13 bases identical to TRBD2. The junction had 18 bases not matched to a gene; V was cut back by 0 bases and J by 4 bases. This CDR3 contains 21 residues. CDR1 and CDR2 from the germline V gene are DFQATT and SNEGSKA (reference sequence). CDR3 amino acids: CSARDVGSGTSGETRYNEQFF. DNA of the CDR3: TGCAGTGCTAGAGATGTGGGATCTGGGACTAGCGGGGAAACACGATACAATGAGCAGTTCTTC.

This clonotype was recorded at least ten times. The chain couples TRBV2 to TRBJ2-3, with D tentatively TRBD1 or TRBD2 (5 bases each). This CDR3 comprises 14 residues. From germline, CDR1 is SNHLY and CDR2 FYNNEI. Between the trimmed V and J ends, which lost 8 bases and 1 base, there was a span of 13 bases. The CDR3 spells CASAGTLRTDTQYF. In nucleotides, the CDR3 is TGTGCCAGCGCCGGGACCTTACGCACAGATACGCAGTATTTT.

In this sample, this clonotype turned up many times. This chain uses TRBV11-2 with TRBJ2-2; D ambiguous. V was pared by 3 bases and J by 1 base, with 6 bases between. The CDR3 spans 14 residues. Germline CDR1 reads SGHAT; CDR2 reads FQNNGV. This CDR3 reads CASSFAGNTGELFF. The DNA of the CDR3 is TGTGCCAGCAGCTTTGCAGGGAACACCGGGGAGCTGTTTTTT.

This chain uses TRBV4-1 with TRBJ2-7; D unclear. The CDR3 totals 14 residues. Per the germline V gene, CDR1 is MGHRA and CDR2 is YSYEKL. V was clipped by 1 base and J by 0 bases, with 7 bases between them. The CDR3 region has the DNA TGCGCCAGCAGCCAAGTGCAGAGCTCCTACGAGCAGTACTTC. It is translated as CASSQVQSSYEQYF.

At least ten counts were recorded for this clonotype. V and J are TRBV7-8 and TRBJ2-7; D remains unclear. In germline, CDR1 is SGHVS, CDR2 FQNEAQ. Trimming cost V 5 bases and J 0 bases, with 14 bases left between them. CDR3 size: 15 residues. CDR3 bases: TGTGCCAGCAGCCCCTCGGTGCGGAGCTCCTACGAGCAGTACTTC. Encoded protein: CASSPSVRSSYEQYF.

In the case of this clonotype: Possible read error: a much larger clone is one base away. The rearrangement joins TRBV29-1 to TRBJ2-1; D could derive from TRBD1 or TRBD2 (5 bases each). The germline V gene has CDR1 SQVTM and CDR2 ANQGSEA. This CDR3 is built from 16 residues. This CDR3 reads CSVEDGSGASYNEQLF. The CDR3 DNA reads as TGCAGCGTTGAAGATGGGTCCGGGGCCTCCTACAATGAGCAGCTCTTC.

This clonotype was seen many times. This chain connects TRBV11-3 to TRBJ2-7; D uncertain. Between the trimmed V and J ends, which lost 5 bases and 2 bases, there was a span of 16 bases. The CDR3 consists of 15 residues. CDR1 is SGHNT and CDR2 is YENEEA in the germline V gene. The CDR3 sequence: CASSPSGFRPYEQYF. In nucleotides, the CDR3 is TGTGCCAGCAGCCCGTCCGGTTTCAGGCCCTACGAGCAGTACTTC.